A single T cell receptor beta chain is shown here with its context. The antigen is undetermined. This CDR3 is 16 amino acids long. Looked up from germline, CDR1 is SGHRS and CDR2 is YFSETQ. Trimming left V 5 bases short and J 2 bases short, with 20 bases between. Before the COVID-19 pandemic, during about 2010-2019, CD4+ T cells were taken from unexposed donors. Isolation of CD4+ T cells took place after about 9 days in culture. Cells permitting, SARS-CoV-2 S/N and four cold-coronavirus spikes were tested on unexposed-donor CD4+ T cells. Sequenced by immunoSEQ multiplex PCR; TCRdb stores in-frame clones only, minus some. The sample has 32,000 or so clones; approximately 80% are singletons. This record comes from a study of CD4 T cells in relation to SARS-CoV-2 and coronaviruses.

The clonotype originates from a human donor in good health. The chain links TRBV5-1 to TRBJ2-7; tentatively, D is TRBD2 (5 bases). The specimen sequenced was CD4+ T cells from PBMCs, cultured in vitro. CDR3 region: CASRPRWASQAYEQYF. CDR3 sequence (DNA): TGCGCCAGCAGACCACGGTGGGCTAGCCAAGCCTACGAGCAGTACTTC. The variable domain in full, completed from reference TRBV5-1 and TRBJ2-7, reads KAGVTQTPRYLIKTRGQQVTLSCSPISGHRSVSWYQQTPGQGLQFLFEYFSETQRNKGNFPGRFSGRQFSNSRSEMNVSTLELGDSALYLCASRPRWASQAYEQYFGPGTRLTVT.